These 27 T cell receptor beta chains were sequenced from one sample in a study of CD8+ T cells in alopecia areata. Following extraction, RNA underwent reverse transcription to cDNA, which served as the sequencing template. Sequencing was performed with immunoSEQ multiplex PCR; in TCRdb, only in-frame clones are kept and a portion is missing. The sample consists of about 200,000 clones, approximately 53% of them appearing once. The specimen was CD8+ T cells sorted from blood. These receptors originate from a human donor in good health.

CDR3 sequence: CSVPARGGYTF. The CDR3 DNA follows: TGCAGCGTACCGGCTCGGGGTGGCTACACCTTC. The V and J genes are TRBV29-1 and TRBJ1-2; D is undetermined. Between the trimmed V and J ends, which lost 6 bases and 7 bases, there was a span of 12 bases. Per the germline V gene, CDR1 is SQVTM and CDR2 is ANQGSEA. The CDR3 consists of 11 residues.

The chain is built from TRBV2 and TRBJ2-3, with 7 positions matching TRBD2. The CDR3 covers 15 residues. Per germline, CDR1 SNHLY and CDR2 FYNNEI. J gave up 2 bases and V 4 bases, and 6 bases lay outside the gene matches. The CDR3 sequence: CASSAERGVTDTQYF. The CDR3 region has the DNA TGTGCCAGCAGTGCCGAGCGGGGAGTCACAGATACGCAGTATTTT.

The chain has TRBV30 and TRBJ1-2, with TRBD1 identical over 7 bases. The germline CDR1 and CDR2 sequences are GTSNPN and SVGIG (reference sequence). V shed 1 base, J shed 9 bases, and the junction held 2 bases outside the gene matches. The CDR3 runs 11 residues. CDR3 sequence: CAWSGQGSYTF. For the CDR3, the DNA is TGTGCCTGGAGTGGACAGGGCAGCTACACCTTC.

The table lists this clone with a few counts. This chain connects TRBV7-4 to TRBJ1-5; possibly TRBD1 for D (5 bases). Looked up from germline, CDR1 is SGHVT and CDR2 is SQSDAQ. Trimming left V 4 bases short and J 1 base short, with 14 bases between. The CDR3 spans 16 residues. The DNA of the CDR3 is TGTGCCAGCAGCTCGGAAGACAGTTGGAGCAATCAGCCCCAGCATTTT. Encoded protein: CASSSEDSWSNQPQHF.

This clone was observed a handful of times. CDR3 coding DNA: TGTGCCACCAGCAGAGTTGGGGCAGCCAATGAGCAGTTCTTC. Its protein product is CATSRVGAANEQFF. The chain recombines TRBV15 with TRBJ2-1; a weak D match, TRBD1 (5 bases). V was shortened by 1 base and J by 6 bases, with 10 bases between the two germline ends. The CDR3 spans 14 residues. From germline, CDR1 is LNHNV and CDR2 YYDKDF (reference sequence).

The V and J genes are TRBV27 and TRBJ1-1; D not certain. The ends were cut back, 5 bases at V and 6 bases at J, with 16 bases in the middle. The germline gives CDR1 MNHEY, CDR2 SMNVEV (reference sequence). CDR3 length: 14 residues. CDR3 sequence: CASSPPDLQSEAFF. CDR3 nucleotides: TGTGCCAGCAGTCCCCCGGACCTACAGTCTGAAGCTTTCTTT.

This clone has only a few counts. The chain joins TRBV5-6 to TRBJ1-6; 7 nucleotides match TRBD1. Per the germline V gene, CDR1 is SGHDT and CDR2 is YYEEEE. This CDR3 contains 15 residues. V was clipped by 0 bases and J by 9 bases; unmatched bases: 6. The CDR3 DNA reads as TGTGCCAGCAGCTTGGCCGACAGGGAAGTTTCACCCCTCCACTTT. It is translated as CASSLADREVSPLHF.

The genes are TRBV6-5 and TRBJ2-7, with 9 bases aligning to TRBD2. V gave up 0 bases and J gave up 0 bases; unmatched junction bases: 0. Germline lookup yields CDR1 MNHEY and CDR2 SVGAGI. This CDR3 has 15 amino acids. The CDR3, as DNA: TGTGCCAGCAGTTACTCAGCGGGGGGCTCCTACGAGCAGTACTTC. It yields the protein CASSYSAGGSYEQYF.

The gene calls are TRBV7-6 and TRBJ1-1; D is ambiguous. The CDR3 is made up of 13 amino acids. The germline gives CDR1 SGHVS, CDR2 FNYEAQ. The V end was cut by 4 bases, the J end by 3 bases, with 9 bases between. CDR3 sequence (DNA): TGTGCCAGCAGCTCCCTAGCGGACACTGAAGCTTTCTTT. It specifies CASSSLADTEAFF.

The chain employs TRBV13 and TRBJ2-7, with TRBD2 matching 12 bases. The CDR3 has 14 residues. V was clipped by 5 bases and J by 7 bases; unmatched bases: 6. Germline V gives CDR1 PRHDT, CDR2 FYEKMQ (reference sequence). CDR3 in DNA: TGTGCCAGCAGCCCCGGACTAGCGGGGAGTGAGCAGTACTTC. This sequence encodes CASSPGLAGSEQYF.

This clone was counted only a few times. CDR3 in DNA: TGCGCCAGCAGCCAAGATTTGACTAGCGGGGAGCAGTACTTC. It codes for CASSQDLTSGEQYF. V is TRBV4-1 and J is TRBJ2-7; 10 bases agree with TRBD2. Germline V gene lookup returns CDR1 MGHRA and CDR2 YSYEKL. The CDR3 length is 14 residues. V trimming: 0 bases; J trimming: 7 bases; junction bases outside the gene matches: 3.

Comments on this clone: The identical CDR3 is also encoded by other nucleotide sequences in the sample. The chain couples TRBV27 to TRBJ1-2, with D unresolved. The CDR3 is 12 amino acids. V lost 5 bases, J lost 1 base, and 5 bases lay in between. In germline, CDR1 is MNHEY, CDR2 SMNVEV (reference sequence). The CDR3 spells CASSPNNYGYTF. In DNA, the CDR3 is TGTGCCAGCAGTCCAAATAACTATGGCTACACCTTC.

Points on this clone: Within the sample, other DNA sequences also encode this same CDR3. This chain uses TRBV27 with TRBJ2-3; D is unclear. V lost 2 bases and J lost 0, with 6 bases in between. CDR1 and CDR2 (germline): MNHEY, SMNVEV (reference sequence). The CDR3 runs to 14 residues. The CDR3 DNA reads as TGTGCCAGCAGTTTAGGTAGGAGCACAGATACGCAGTATTTT. It yields the protein CASSLGRSTDTQYF.

The chain couples TRBV29-1 to TRBJ2-7; D is unclear. Between the trimmed V and J ends, which lost 3 bases and 0 bases, there was a span of 6 bases. Germline CDR1 reads SQVTM; CDR2 reads ANQGSEA. The CDR3 extends over 12 amino acids. CDR3 protein: CSVEWDSYEQYF. The CDR3 DNA reads TGCAGCGTTGAGTGGGACTCCTACGAGCAGTACTTC.

This clone was seen only once. The rearrangement links TRBV13 to TRBJ2-7, with D maybe TRBD1 (5 bases). The CDR3 consists of 13 residues. Trimming pared 2 bases from V and 3 bases from J, leaving 8 bases between. The V gene's germline CDR1 is PRHDT and CDR2 FYEKMQ (reference sequence). CDR3 protein: CASSLTGSYEQYF. The CDR3 DNA is TGTGCCAGCAGCTTAACAGGAAGCTACGAGCAGTACTTC.

This clone was found a few times. V gene TRBV25-1 combines with J gene TRBJ2-1, with 8 bases lining up with TRBD1. V lost 6 bases, J lost 5 bases, and 6 bases stayed unmatched. This CDR3 region has 14 residues. Germline CDR1 MGHDK, CDR2 SYGVNS. The CDR3 DNA reads as TGTGCCAGCAGGTCCGGGACAGGCCACAATGAGCAGTTCTTC. Residues: CASRSGTGHNEQFF.

The chain couples TRBV29-1 to TRBJ1-1; D not resolved. CDR3 size: 13 residues. Trimming stripped 5 bases from V and 1 base from J, with 11 bases between. The germline V gene has CDR1 SQVTM and CDR2 ANQGSEA. In DNA, the CDR3 is TGCAGCGTTTCGGAGAAGGCGAACACTGAAGCTTTCTTT. Protein: CSVSEKANTEAFF.

The V call is TRBV13, the J call TRBJ1-4; a possible D gene is TRBD1 (5 bases). V was cut by 2 bases and J by 0 bases, with 10 bases left in between. Germline V CDR1 and CDR2: PRHDT, FYEKMQ (reference sequence). CDR3 length equals 16 residues. The DNA of the CDR3 is TGTGCCAGCAGCTTATACCAGGGCTCAACTAATGAAAAACTGTTTTTT. Its protein is CASSLYQGSTNEKLFF.

The J gene is TRBJ2-7, the V gene TRBV4-1, with 12 bases aligning to TRBD2. The J segment lost 0 bases and the V segment lost 4 bases, leaving 4 bases of the junction unmatched. CDR3 length: 16 amino acids. Germline V gene sequence: CDR1 MGHRA, CDR2 YSYEKL. The CDR3 DNA reads as TGCGCCAGCAGCCCCGGGACTAGCGGGTTCTCCTACGAGCAGTACTTC. Translation: CASSPGTSGFSYEQYF.

The rearrangement uses TRBV9 and TRBJ1-1; maybe TRBD1 (5 bases). V lost 1 base, J lost 1 base, and 11 bases lay in between. There are 15 residues in the CDR3. Germline CDR1 and CDR2: SGDLS and YYNGEE. DNA of the CDR3: TGTGCCAGCAGCGTAAGCGGGACGGGGAACACTGAAGCTTTCTTT. Translation: CASSVSGTGNTEAFF.

As to this clone: Other DNA sequences in the sample encode the same CDR3. The chain combines TRBV9 with TRBJ2-3, with D perhaps matching TRBD1 (5 bases). Trimming left V 0 bases short and J 0 bases short, with 8 bases between. Germline CDR1 and CDR2: SGDLS and YYNGEE. CDR3 length: 15 residues. As DNA, the CDR3 is TGTGCCAGCAGCGTAGAAGGGGCTAGCACAGATACGCAGTATTTT. This gives the protein CASSVEGASTDTQYF.

By frequency in the sample, this clone is medium-sized. The chain has TRBV5-1 and TRBJ2-1, with a tentative D call TRBD2 (5 bases). Trimming removed 4 bases from V and 2 bases from J, with 19 bases in between. CDR3 length: 17 residues. CDR1 SGHRS and CDR2 YFSETQ come from the germline V gene. This CDR3 is CASSQRRAAGAYNEQFF. The CDR3 nucleotides read TGCGCCAGCAGCCAACGACGGGCCGCGGGCGCCTACAATGAGCAGTTCTTC. The entire variable domain, with the rest obtained from reference TRBV5-1 and TRBJ2-1, is as follows: KAGVTQTPRYLIKTRGQQVTLSCSPISGHRSVSWYQQTPGQGLQFLFEYFSETQRNKGNFPGRFSGRQFSNSRSEMNVSTLELGDSALYLCASSQRRAAGAYNEQFFGPGTRLTVL.

The V call is TRBV7-9, the J call TRBJ2-3, with D perhaps TRBD2 (5 bases). Germline V lookup: CDR1 SEHNR, CDR2 FQNEAQ (reference sequence). Deletions cut 6 bases from V and 9 bases from J, with 16 bases between. The CDR3 spans 13 residues. This CDR3 is CASSSGGGGTQYF. For the CDR3, the DNA is TGTGCCAGCAGTTCCGGAGGAGGTGGGACGCAGTATTTT.

This chain joins TRBV7-9 and TRBJ2-7; D not certain. The germline gives CDR1 SEHNR, CDR2 FQNEAQ (reference sequence). CDR3 length equals 12 residues. The V end was cut by 5 bases, the J end by 4 bases, with 9 bases between. Here the CDR3 DNA reads TGTGCCAGCAGCCCCCTCGGGTACGAGCAGTACTTC. Translating gives CASSPLGYEQYF.

The V call is TRBV4-1, the J call TRBJ2-3; a possible D gene is TRBD2 (5 bases). Per germline, CDR1 MGHRA and CDR2 YSYEKL. The CDR3 covers 13 residues. Trimming pared 6 bases from V and 5 bases from J, leaving 12 bases between. In DNA form, the CDR3 reads TGCGCCAGCAGGCCGGGGTTGGGAGATACGCAGTATTTT. This gives the protein CASRPGLGDTQYF.

This clone came up a few times. The chain uses TRBV6-1 and TRBJ1-5; D not certain. V shed 3 bases and J shed 4 bases, with 13 bases lying between them. The CDR3 totals 15 residues. The germline V gene has CDR1 MNHNS and CDR2 SASEGT. The CDR3 DNA follows: TGTGCCAGCAGTGAGGAGTTCCACCAAAATCAGCCCCAGCATTTT. Translating it yields CASSEEFHQNQPQHF.

The chain combines TRBV7-9 with TRBJ1-2; D is uncertain. CDR3 size: 12 residues. V was pared by 1 base and J by 6 bases, with 6 bases between. Germline values: CDR1 SEHNR, CDR2 FQNEAQ (reference sequence). The CDR3 here is CASSLVGDGYTF. The CDR3 region has the DNA TGTGCCAGCAGCTTAGTTGGGGATGGCTACACCTTC.